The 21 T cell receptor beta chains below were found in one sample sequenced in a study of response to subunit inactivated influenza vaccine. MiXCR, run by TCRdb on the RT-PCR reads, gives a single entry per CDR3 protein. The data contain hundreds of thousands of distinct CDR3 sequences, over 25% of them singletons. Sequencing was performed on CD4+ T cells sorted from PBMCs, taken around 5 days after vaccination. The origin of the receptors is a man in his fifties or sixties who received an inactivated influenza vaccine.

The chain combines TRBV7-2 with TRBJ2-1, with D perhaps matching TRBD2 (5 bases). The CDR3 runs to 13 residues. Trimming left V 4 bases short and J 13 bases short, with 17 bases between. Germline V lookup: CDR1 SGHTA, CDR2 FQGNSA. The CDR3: CASSWRKTGTQFF. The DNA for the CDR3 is TGTGCCAGCAGCTGGAGGAAAACCGGAACCCAGTTCTTC.

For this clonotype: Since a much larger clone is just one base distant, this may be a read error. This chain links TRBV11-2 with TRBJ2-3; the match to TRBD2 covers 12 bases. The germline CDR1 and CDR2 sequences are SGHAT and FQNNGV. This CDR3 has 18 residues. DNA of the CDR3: TGTGCCATCAGCTTAGGTCTGCTAGCGGGGGGGTCCGCAGATACGCAGTATTTT. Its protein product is CAISLGLLAGGSADTQYF.

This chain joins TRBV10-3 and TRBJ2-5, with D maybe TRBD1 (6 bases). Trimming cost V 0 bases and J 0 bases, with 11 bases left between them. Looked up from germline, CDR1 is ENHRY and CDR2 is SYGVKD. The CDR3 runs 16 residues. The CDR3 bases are TGTGCCATCAGTGAGTCGGACAGAGGGTACCAAGAGACCCAGTACTTC. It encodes CAISESDRGYQETQYF.

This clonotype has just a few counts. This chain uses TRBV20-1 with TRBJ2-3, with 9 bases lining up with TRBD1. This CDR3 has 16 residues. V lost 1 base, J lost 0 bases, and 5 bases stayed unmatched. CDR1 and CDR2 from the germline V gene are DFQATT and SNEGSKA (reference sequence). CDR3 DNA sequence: TGCAGTGCTAGAGGGACAGGGGCGGTCAGCACAGATACGCAGTATTTT. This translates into CSARGTGAVSTDTQYF.

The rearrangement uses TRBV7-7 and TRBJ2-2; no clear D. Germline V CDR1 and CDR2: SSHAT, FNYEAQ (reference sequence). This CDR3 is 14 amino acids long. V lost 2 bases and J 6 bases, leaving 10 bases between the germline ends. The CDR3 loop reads CASSLMGLSGELFF. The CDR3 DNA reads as TGTGCCAGCAGCTTAATGGGCTTGTCCGGGGAGCTGTTTTTT.

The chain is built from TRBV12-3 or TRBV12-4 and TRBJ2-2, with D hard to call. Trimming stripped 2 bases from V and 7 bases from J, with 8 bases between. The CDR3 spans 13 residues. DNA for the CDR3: TGTGCCAGCAGTTTACAAGGGATCGGGGAGCTGTTTTTT. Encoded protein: CASSLQGIGELFF.

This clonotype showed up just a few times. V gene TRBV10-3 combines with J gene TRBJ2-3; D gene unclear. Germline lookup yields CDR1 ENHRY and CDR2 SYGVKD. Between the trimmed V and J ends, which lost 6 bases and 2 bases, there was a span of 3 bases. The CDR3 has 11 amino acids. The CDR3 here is CAIRYTDTQYF. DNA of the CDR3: TGTGCCATCAGATACACAGATACGCAGTATTTT.

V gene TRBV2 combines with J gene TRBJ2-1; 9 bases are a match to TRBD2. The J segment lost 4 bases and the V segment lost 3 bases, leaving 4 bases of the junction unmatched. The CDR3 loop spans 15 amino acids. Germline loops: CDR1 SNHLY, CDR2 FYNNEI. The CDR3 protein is CASSESSGVYNEQFF. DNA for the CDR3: TGTGCCAGCAGTGAGTCTAGCGGGGTGTACAATGAGCAGTTCTTC. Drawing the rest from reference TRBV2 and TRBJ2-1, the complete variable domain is EPEVTQTPSHQVTQMGQEVILRCVPISNHLYFYWYRQILGQKVEFLVSFYNNEISEKSEIFDDQFSVERPDGSNFTLKIRSTKLEDSAMYFCASSESSGVYNEQFFGPGTRLTVL.

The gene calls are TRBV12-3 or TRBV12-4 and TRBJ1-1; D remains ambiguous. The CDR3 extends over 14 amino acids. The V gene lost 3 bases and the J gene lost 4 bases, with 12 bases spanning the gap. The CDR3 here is CASSFEGLGTEAFF. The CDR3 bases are TGTGCCAGCAGTTTCGAGGGTCTGGGCACTGAAGCTTTCTTT.

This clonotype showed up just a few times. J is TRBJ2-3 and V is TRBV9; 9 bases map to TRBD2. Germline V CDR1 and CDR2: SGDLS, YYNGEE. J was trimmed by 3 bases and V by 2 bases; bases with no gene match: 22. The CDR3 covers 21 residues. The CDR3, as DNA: TGTGCCAGCAGCGTCCGAGCCTCTTTCTGGCGGGGGGGCCTTGAAACAGATACGCAGTATTTT. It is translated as CASSVRASFWRGGLETDTQYF.

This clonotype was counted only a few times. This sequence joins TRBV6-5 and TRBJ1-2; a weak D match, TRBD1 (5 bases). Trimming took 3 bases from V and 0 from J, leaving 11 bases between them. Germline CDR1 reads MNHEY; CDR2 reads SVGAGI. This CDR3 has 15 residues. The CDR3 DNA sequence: TGTGCCAGCAGTTATTCAGGGCTTTCTAACTATGGCTACACCTTC. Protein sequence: CASSYSGLSNYGYTF.

The DNA for the CDR3 is TGCGCCAGCAGCCAACGGGGGGAGCCCTACGAGCAGTACTTC. This encodes CASSQRGEPYEQYF. The chain uses TRBV4-1 and TRBJ2-7; TRBD2 agrees at 7 bases. V shed 2 bases and J 2 bases; nucleotides not matched to a gene: 3. CDR3 size: 14 residues. Germline CDR1 is MGHRA and CDR2 is YSYEKL.

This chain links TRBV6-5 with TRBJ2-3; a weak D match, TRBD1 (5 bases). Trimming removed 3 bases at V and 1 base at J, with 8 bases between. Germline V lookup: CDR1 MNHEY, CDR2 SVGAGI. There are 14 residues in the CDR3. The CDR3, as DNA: TGTGCCAGCAGTTATCAACAGGGCACAGATACGCAGTATTTT. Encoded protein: CASSYQQGTDTQYF.

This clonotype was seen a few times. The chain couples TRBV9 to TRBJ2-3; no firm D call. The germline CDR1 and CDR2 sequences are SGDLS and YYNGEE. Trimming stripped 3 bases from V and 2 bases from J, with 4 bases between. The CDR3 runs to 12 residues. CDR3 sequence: CASSADTDTQYF. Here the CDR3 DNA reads TGTGCCAGCAGCGCCGACACAGATACGCAGTATTTT.

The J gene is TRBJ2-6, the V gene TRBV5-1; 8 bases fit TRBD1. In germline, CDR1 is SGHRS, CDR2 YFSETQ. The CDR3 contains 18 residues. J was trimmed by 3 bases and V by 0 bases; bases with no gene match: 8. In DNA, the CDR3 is TGCGCCAGCAGCTTGGTTCAGGGGGCGCGCTTTGGGGCCAACGTCCTGACTTTC. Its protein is CASSLVQGARFGANVLTF. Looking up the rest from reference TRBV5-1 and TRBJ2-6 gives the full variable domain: KAGVTQTPRYLIKTRGQQVTLSCSPISGHRSVSWYQQTPGQGLQFLFEYFSETQRNKGNFPGRFSGRQFSNSRSEMNVSTLELGDSALYLCASSLVQGARFGANVLTFGAGSRLTVL.

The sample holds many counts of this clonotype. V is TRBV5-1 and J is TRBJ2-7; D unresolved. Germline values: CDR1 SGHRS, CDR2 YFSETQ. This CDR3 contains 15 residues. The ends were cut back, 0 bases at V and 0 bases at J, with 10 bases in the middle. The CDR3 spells CASSLGGEPSYEQYF. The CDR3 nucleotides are TGCGCCAGCAGCTTGGGTGGGGAACCCTCCTACGAGCAGTACTTC.

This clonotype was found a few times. CDR3 amino acids: CSVRGGSRYEQYF. The CDR3, as DNA: TGCAGCGTTAGGGGGGGGTCGCGCTACGAGCAGTACTTC. V and J are TRBV29-1 and TRBJ2-7, with D perhaps matching TRBD2 (7 bases). CDR3 length: 13 amino acids. The ends were cut back, 5 bases at V and 3 bases at J, with 14 bases in the middle. Germline CDR1 and CDR2: SQVTM and ANQGSEA.

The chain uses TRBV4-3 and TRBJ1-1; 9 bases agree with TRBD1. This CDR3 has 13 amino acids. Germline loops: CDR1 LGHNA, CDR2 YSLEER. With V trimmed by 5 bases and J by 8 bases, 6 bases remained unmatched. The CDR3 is CASSSGQGLEAFF. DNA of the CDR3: TGCGCCAGCAGCAGCGGACAGGGGTTAGAAGCTTTCTTT.

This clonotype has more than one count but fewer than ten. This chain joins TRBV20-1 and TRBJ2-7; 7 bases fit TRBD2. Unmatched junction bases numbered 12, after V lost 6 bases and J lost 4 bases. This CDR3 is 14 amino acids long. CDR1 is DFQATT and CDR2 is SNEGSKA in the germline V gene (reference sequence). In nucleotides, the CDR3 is TGCAGTGCAAGACACCAGCGGGGTACGTACGAGCAGTACTTC. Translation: CSARHQRGTYEQYF.

CDR3 sequence (DNA): TGTGCCAGCAGTTTCGGGGGGTCAGATACGCAGTATTTT. Its translation is CASSFGGSDTQYF. V gene TRBV12-3 or TRBV12-4 combines with J gene TRBJ2-3; TRBD2 matches 7 bases. The CDR3 totals 13 residues. After removal of 3 bases from V and 4 bases from J, the junction contained 1 base not matched to a gene.

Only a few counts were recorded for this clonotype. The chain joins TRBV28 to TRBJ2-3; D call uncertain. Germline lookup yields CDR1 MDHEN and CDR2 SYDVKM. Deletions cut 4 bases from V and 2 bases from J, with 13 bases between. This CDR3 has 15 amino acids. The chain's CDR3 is CASSSELKITDTQYF. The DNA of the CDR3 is TGTGCCAGCAGTTCGGAATTAAAAATCACAGATACGCAGTATTTT.